This T cell receptor beta chain appears in the sequencing data of a study of PD-L1 blockade in urothelial cancer. The wider study: Patients had been given 0 to 3 earlier chemotherapy regimens. Timepoints chosen for blood analysis were 3 weeks (second dose) and 6 weeks after treatment start.

The time point denotes: pretreatment peripheral blood. Measured with immunoSEQ multiplex PCR; TCRdb has only the in-frame clones, and not every one. The data hold about 130,000 clones, with approximately 84% observed a single time. Germline V CDR1 and CDR2: SGHVS, FQNEAQ. Trimming took off 5 bases at V and 2 bases at J, with 15 bases between the two ends. The CDR3 extends over 15 amino acids. The clonotype was recovered from a man in his fifties with urothelial cancer. J is TRBJ2-5 and V is TRBV7-8; tentative D call: TRBD1 (6 bases). The sequencing used PBMCs, collected around atezolizumab (anti-PD-L1) treatment. The CDR3 sequence is CASSLTGVKQETQYF. Written as DNA, the CDR3 is TGTGCCAGCAGCCTGACAGGAGTAAAACAAGAGACCCAGTACTTC.